The 8 T cell receptor beta chains below come from one sample, sequenced in a study of cytomegalovirus exposure and HLA in healthy donors (dated by TCRdb to 2015 to 2018). Library preparation employed the immunoSEQ multiplex PCR assay. The multiplex PCR relied on a mix of 60 forward primers for TCR Vbeta segments and 13 reverse primers for TCR Jbeta segments. The immuneACCESS repertoire file appears here via TCRdb, limited to in-frame rearrangements. These files lack a portion of the clones; in checked studies, under half of the deficit traces to unresolved V genes, and the cause of the others is not known. Present in this sample are 150,000 to 200,000 clones, around 77% of which were seen just once. Just over 2% of the sample rests with the top ten. The sequencing sample was made of PBMCs. These receptors originate from a woman aged 25 to 39 in good health and CMV-seropositive.

The chain couples TRBV7-2 to TRBJ2-1; D is perhaps TRBD2 (6 bases). Germline lookup yields CDR1 SGHTA and CDR2 FQGNSA. V lost 6 bases and J lost 2, with 11 bases in between. CDR3 length: 14 residues. The CDR3 nucleotides read TGTGCCAGCAGTCGCTTAGCGGCCTACAATGAGCAGTTCTTC. Translating it yields CASSRLAAYNEQFF.

This clone was counted once. This chain uses TRBV6-5 with TRBJ2-7; D unresolved. Germline CDR1 MNHEY, CDR2 SVGAGI. This CDR3 region has 12 residues. Trimming pared 6 bases from V and 2 bases from J, leaving 8 bases between. CDR3: CASRKAPYEQYF. CDR3 bases: TGTGCCAGCAGGAAAGCACCCTACGAGCAGTACTTC.

This clone was observed a single time. The chain carries TRBV5-1 and TRBJ2-1; the match to TRBD2 covers 9 bases. V trimming: 0 bases; J trimming: 1 base; junction bases outside the gene matches: 8. Germline V gene sequence: CDR1 SGHRS, CDR2 YFSETQ. The CDR3 sequence is 18 residues long. The CDR3 DNA sequence: TGCGCCAGCAGCTTGGCCCGAGCTAGCGGGGTTTCCTACAATGAGCAGTTCTTC. Its protein product is CASSLARASGVSYNEQFF.

The J gene is TRBJ2-1, the V gene TRBV28; D is possibly TRBD1 (6 bases). In germline, CDR1 is MDHEN, CDR2 SYDVKM. Trimming shortened V by 3 bases and J by 9 bases, and 15 bases separated the two germline ends. This CDR3 contains 14 residues. The CDR3 region has the DNA TGTGCCAGCAGTTTGTCGGGCAGGGGTGGTGAGCAGTTCTTC. This codes for CASSLSGRGGEQFF.

This chain joins TRBV11-2 and TRBJ2-7; D is possibly TRBD2 (6 bases). Looked up from germline, CDR1 is SGHAT and CDR2 is FQNNGV. The CDR3 covers 17 residues. Trimming stripped 5 bases from V and 7 bases from J, with 27 bases between. The CDR3 sequence: CASSLATRLGLEGEQYF. CDR3 bases: TGTGCCAGCAGCCTAGCGACGCGACTAGGCCTCGAGGGAGAGCAGTACTTC.

This rearrangement joins TRBV7-9 to TRBJ2-7; D possibly corresponds to TRBD1 (6 bases). The CDR3 is 14 residues long. The V end lost 5 bases, the J end lost 2 bases, and 13 bases lay between the germline ends. Per germline, CDR1 SEHNR and CDR2 FQNEAQ (reference sequence). The CDR3 sequence: CASSRRRGAYEQYF. The CDR3 DNA reads as TGTGCCAGCAGCCGCCGCAGGGGCGCCTACGAGCAGTACTTC.

This clone was counted between two and nine times. The gene calls are TRBV6-5 and TRBJ1-6, with TRBD1 identical over 7 bases. Germline V lookup: CDR1 MNHEY, CDR2 SVGAGI. CDR3 length: 15 amino acids. The J segment lost 3 bases and the V segment lost 6 bases, leaving 5 bases of the junction unmatched. CDR3 residues: CASRSRDSYNSPLHF. The CDR3 bases are TGTGCCAGCAGATCCCGGGACAGCTATAATTCACCCCTCCACTTT.

The J gene is TRBJ1-5, the V gene TRBV5-8, with unresolved D. The CDR3 has 18 residues. CDR1 SGHTS and CDR2 YDEGEE come from the germline V gene. V lost 4 bases to trimming and J lost 7 bases, with 27 bases between them. CDR3 DNA sequence: TGTGCCAGCAGCCTCATGCCCCCCGGGTATGGAGGGCACCAGCCCCAGCATTTT. It specifies CASSLMPPGYGGHQPQHF.